This T cell receptor (beta chain) was found in a study of T cell repertoires in cytomegalovirus infection. TCRdb recomputed calls from the reads with MiXCR, one row per CDR3 protein. The sample lists about 300,000 distinct CDR3 sequences, roughly a tenth occurring once. This clonotype has at least ten counts. Per the germline V gene, CDR1 is MNHEY and CDR2 is SMNVEV (reference sequence). V lost 4 bases and J 3 bases, leaving 6 bases between the germline ends. This CDR3 spans 13 amino acids. The chain uses TRBV27 and TRBJ2-2; the D is unclear. The source material was PBMCs. The sequence was collected from a human donor in good health (CMV status not recorded). Some clones in this sample may be carry-over from other donors' samples. The CDR3 nucleotides are TGTGCCAGCAGTTCCCTTGACACCGGGGAGCTGTTTTTT. Amino acid sequence: CASSSLDTGELFF.